This T cell receptor beta chain stems from a study of response to subunit inactivated influenza vaccine. Each CDR3 protein is one row after TCRdb ran MiXCR on the RT-PCR reads. The data hold 450,000 to 500,000 distinct CDR3 sequences, with roughly 9.8% observed a single time. This clonotype was picked up many times. Its antigen is currently unknown. Regarding the study as a whole: Each seasonal influenza vaccination recruits few new T cells, the authors suggested.

This CDR3 has 13 residues. Germline V CDR1 and CDR2: SEHNR, FQNEAQ (reference sequence). V gave up 11 bases and J gave up 3 bases, with 13 bases separating them. The chain couples TRBV7-9 to TRBJ2-2, with a possible D match to TRBD2 (6 bases). The TCR comes from a man aged 50 to 60 who received an inactivated influenza vaccine. The sequencing here drew on PBMCs from blood, taken about 40 days after vaccination. The CDR3 loop reads CAVFRDYTGELFF. As DNA, the CDR3 is TGTGCCGTATTCCGGGACTACACCGGGGAGCTGTTTTTT.